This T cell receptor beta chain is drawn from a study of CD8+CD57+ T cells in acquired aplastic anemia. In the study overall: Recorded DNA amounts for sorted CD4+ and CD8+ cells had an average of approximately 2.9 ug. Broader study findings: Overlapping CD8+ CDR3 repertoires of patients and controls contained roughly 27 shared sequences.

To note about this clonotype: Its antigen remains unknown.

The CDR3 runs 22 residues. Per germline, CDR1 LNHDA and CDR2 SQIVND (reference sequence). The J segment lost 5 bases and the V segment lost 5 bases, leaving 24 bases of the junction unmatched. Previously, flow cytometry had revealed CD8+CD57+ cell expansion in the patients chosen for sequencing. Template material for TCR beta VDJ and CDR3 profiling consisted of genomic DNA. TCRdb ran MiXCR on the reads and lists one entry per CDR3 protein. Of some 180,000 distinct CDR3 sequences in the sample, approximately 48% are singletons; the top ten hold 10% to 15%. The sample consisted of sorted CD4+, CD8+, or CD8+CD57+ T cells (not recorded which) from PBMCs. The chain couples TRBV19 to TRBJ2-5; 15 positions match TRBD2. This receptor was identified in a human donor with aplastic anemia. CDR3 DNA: TGTGCCAGTAGTCTGGGCTGGAATGAGGGGACTAGCGGGAGGCCCGATTCTGAGACCCAGTACTTC. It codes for CASSLGWNEGTSGRPDSETQYF.